This T cell receptor (beta chain) was obtained from a study of high-grade serous ovarian cancer treatment subgroups. Study findings and constraints: The analyses considered CDR3 and ignored CDR1 and CDR2. Clonal relatedness tracked neoantigen level, and by trend copy number and mutation load.

The method was immunoSEQ multiplex PCR; TCRdb's version includes in-frame clones alone and lacks a portion of them. The table lists roughly 3,600 clones, 65% to 85% of them singletons. This clone showed up just a few times. The antigen remains unidentified. Tumor samples were taken before definitive surgery or chemotherapy. The CDR3 extends over 13 amino acids. Germline values: CDR1 MNHNS, CDR2 SASEGT. The ends lost 6 bases at V and 10 bases at J; junction bases unmatched: 3. The chain recombines TRBV6-1 with TRBJ1-6, with 10 positions matching TRBD1. This receptor was taken from a human donor with high-grade serous ovarian cancer. The sequenced sample consisted of tumor tissue. The CDR3 region is CASSRDRGSPLHF. The CDR3 nucleotides read TGTGCCAGCAGCAGGGACAGGGGATCACCCCTCCACTTT.